The present TCR beta chain was sequenced within a study of pediatric ulcerative colitis (dated by TCRdb to between 2018 and 2020). Study-level background: From 8 or 9 newly diagnosed, treatment-naive pediatric ulcerative colitis patients and four non-IBD control children, paired blood and rectal samples were collected.

During colonoscopy, one to two pinch biopsies were obtained from the rectum for research. The control children had a colonoscopy because IBD was suspected, showed normal endoscopy both macroscopically and histologically, and did not receive an IBD diagnosis during the next year. Rectal biopsies were digested with proteinase K before DNA isolation. The Wizard kit (Promega) was used to extract genomic DNA from the blood and intestinal samples. This clone was detected once. The clone's antigen remains unknown. Per-base quality was not reported, and no clone a single base away is much larger than it. Rearranged CDR3 beta regions were amplified from genomic DNA with multiplex V and J primers using the immunoSEQ TRB Survey service. To keep sequencing depth equal across samples, survey-level depth of up to 500,000 reads per sample was applied. Libraries were purified and pooled, and sequencing was performed on Illumina technology. Concerning the study's data processing: Productive clonality, sample overlap, pairwise scatters, CDR3 beta length, V/D/J gene usage and productiveness were all assessed with the immunoSEQ online tools. Calculated diversity was defined as the number of unique rearrangements divided by total templates, multiplied by 100, and Shannon and Simpson indices were computed as well. Principal component analysis used the R prcomp function and ggbiplot package on Z-score normalized data. Morisita's index was used to quantify blood-rectal clonal overlap within each subject. TCRdb took over this immuneACCESS table, retaining in-frame rearrangements with V and J assigned. Such tables are incomplete; in checked studies, under half of the missing clones stem from an unresolved V gene, and the remainder is unexplained. V, J and clone size are taken as reported in that table, and D and trimming were inferred from the DNA itself. Here the sample has 16,000 or so clones; about 80% occur a single time. The top ten clonotypes cover around 7.6% of the sample.

Results the study describes overall, beyond this receptor: Compared with controls, ulcerative colitis patients showed significantly higher autologous blood-rectal clonal overlap, a finding that suggests increased T cell trafficking to inflamed tissue. Two rectal CDR3 clonotypes were detected in all ulcerative colitis patients and were not detected in any of the controls. Rectal pinch biopsies may have included blood-derived T cells, especially in patients with overt colitis. The healthy control group was small, with only a handful of individuals. Because the repertoires came from total lymphocyte DNA, rare subsets such as regulatory T cells may have patterns that are not reflected. Controls, mild-moderate and acute severe colitis patients were separated by rectal repertoire features, and reduced rectal diversity due to clonal expansions was observed in acute severe colitis. For technical reasons, the blood samples of two patients yielded substantially fewer templates, so those samples were excluded from the blood-rectal overlap analysis.

The material sequenced was gut tissue. This receptor was identified in a boy younger than 18 who was a control in a study of pediatric ulcerative colitis.

The CDR3 region has the sequence CASSKALPGLAGGPSDTQYF. The nucleotides are TGTGCCAGCAGCAAAGCCCTCCCGGGACTAGCGGGAGGGCCCTCAGATACGCAGTATTTT. Recombination linked TRBV21-1 to TRBJ2-3; TRBD2 was called by the table and not checked on the DNA. TRBV21-1 is a pseudogene. Reading from cysteine to phenylalanine, the CDR3 counts 20 amino acids. This entry keeps only the CDR3 DNA: 60 bases, framed from base 1.